This entry describes one T cell receptor (beta chain). Antigen specificity is unknown. The record originates from a study of CD8 T cells in ankylosing spondylitis. Libraries for TCR beta were made by quantitative 5'-RACE with molecular barcodes. TCRdb recomputed calls from the 5' RACE reads with MiXCR, one row per CDR3 protein. The table records 700,000 or so distinct CDR3 sequences, roughly 20% of them present only once. Whole-study findings and limits: Disease-linked clones bore a CD8+ phenotype, appearing relatively rarely in peripheral blood. About 8 highly homologous variants made up a TCR beta motif, and this motif appeared characteristic of ankylosing spondylitis blood.

Germline V CDR1 and CDR2: LGHNA, YNFKEQ. V shed 4 bases and J 0 bases; nucleotides not matched to a gene: 7. The CDR3 loop spans 16 amino acids. Specimen: blood, either unsorted or a sorted T cell fraction (not recorded which). This receptor was identified in a male donor with ankylosing spondylitis. V gene TRBV4-2 combines with J gene TRBJ2-3; 7 bases align to TRBD1. In DNA, the CDR3 is TGTGCCAGCAGCCCCGGGACAGTCACTAGCACAGATACGCAGTATTTT. Encoded protein: CASSPGTVTSTDTQYF.